This is a list of T cell receptor beta chains from one sample in a study of CD8+ T cells in alopecia areata. Assay used: immunoSEQ multiplex PCR; TCRdb lists only in-frame clones, some missing. The sample yields about 200,000 clones, around 62% seen once. The input for sequencing was CD4+ T cells sorted from blood, taken at week 0. The source of these receptors is a human donor with alopecia areata. The CDR3 runs from the conserved cysteine through the conserved F or W. The D gene is left open where the match is weak. Clone sizes are given selectively: once, few, many, or a class where the clone is expanded.

j_call clone_size v_call d_call cdr3_nt cdr3_aa
TRBJ2-5 few TRBV27 - TGTGCCAGCAGTTCTGGGGACTGGCCGATCGCCGGGGAGACCCAGTACTTC CASSSGDWPIAGETQYF
TRBJ2-2 - TRBV7-8 - TGTGCCAGCAGCTTAGGCCCAGGGGCCGGGGAGCTGTTTTTT CASSLGPGAGELFF
TRBJ2-7 - TRBV30 - TGTGCCAGCAGGGGGGAGGGTAAGCAGTACTTC CASRGEGKQYF
TRBJ1-2 - TRBV27 TRBD1 TGTGCCAGCAGTTTAGAGGGCAGGGGGCTGACTAACTATGGCTACACCTTC CASSLEGRGLTNYGYTF
TRBJ1-2 - TRBV5-4 TRBD1 TGTGCCAGCAGCTTGGGGCAGGGGGCCCTTTCCTATGGCTACACCTTC CASSLGQGALSYGYTF
TRBJ1-2 - TRBV5-1 - TGCGCCAGCAGCCCGCACTCTGAGGGCTACACCTTC CASSPHSEGYTF
TRBJ2-3 - TRBV6-1 - TGTGCCAGCAGTGAAATTACAGATACGCAGTATTTT CASSEITDTQYF
TRBJ2-1 - TRBV30 TRBD2 TGTGCCTGGAGTAGGCTAGCGGGTAGCTCCTACAATGAGCAGTTCTTC CAWSRLAGSSYNEQFF
TRBJ1-1 - TRBV5-1 - TGCGCCAGCAGCTTGGAGCGGCAGGAAGCTTTCTTT CASSLERQEAFF
TRBJ2-3 - TRBV5-1 - TGCGCCAGCAGCTTACGTACAGATACGCAGTATTTT CASSLRTDTQYF
TRBJ1-1 few TRBV29-1 - TGCAGCGTTGAAGGACGGTTGAACACTGAAGCTTTCTTT CSVEGRLNTEAFF
TRBJ2-4 - TRBV11-3 - TGTGCCAGCAGCTTAGGTATTCCTGGGGCCAAAAACATTCAGTACTTC CASSLGIPGAKNIQYF
TRBJ2-1 few TRBV30 - TGTGCCTGGAGCGGTTACAATGAGCAGTTCTTC CAWSGYNEQFF
TRBJ2-1 - TRBV5-6 - TGTGCCAGCAGCCCTATCAGGGCCGACAATGAGCAGTTCTTC CASSPIRADNEQFF
TRBJ1-1 - TRBV29-1 - TGCAGCGTTGACCTCCCGTCGGTTCGGGCTTTCTTT CSVDLPSVRAFF
TRBJ2-7 few TRBV7-6 - TGTGCCAGCAGCTTAGCTGTCGGGGGGCAGTACTTC CASSLAVGGQYF
TRBJ2-1 - TRBV9 TRBD2 TGTGCCAGCAGCCCCACTAGCGGGGATTACAATGAGCAGTTCTTC CASSPTSGDYNEQFF